Below are 17 T cell receptor beta chains sequenced from a single sample in a study of T cells in Graves' hyperthyroidism and ophthalmopathy. Authors of the study amplified TCR beta CDR3 regions from RNA transcripts. TCR CDR3 regions were first amplified by RT-PCR with HTBI primers. TCRdb re-analysed the multiplex PCR reads in MiXCR, keeping a single row per CDR3 protein. This sample carries some 440,000 distinct CDR3 sequences, about a sixth of them seen once, and the ten largest clones take roughly 14%. Input material: blood. These receptor sequences come from a woman between 18 and 29 years old with Graves' hyperthyroidism.

This clonotype has ten or more counts. The chain joins TRBV20-1 to TRBJ2-3; no firm D call. Trimming pared 0 bases from V and 0 bases from J, leaving 7 bases between. The CDR3 covers 14 residues. Germline V CDR1 and CDR2: DFQATT, SNEGSKA (reference sequence). CDR3 bases: TGCAGTGCTAGAGACGGCTCGAGCACAGATACGCAGTATTTT. It specifies CSARDGSSTDTQYF.

As regards this clonotype: Because it lacks the conserved phenylalanine or tryptophan at the end, this CDR3 is likely a read error. J is TRBJ1-2 and V is TRBV10-3, with TRBD1 as a possible D gene (5 bases). Germline V gene sequence: CDR1 ENHRY, CDR2 SYGVKD. Trimming pared 6 bases from V and 5 bases from J, leaving 13 bases between. The CDR3 consists of 13 residues. CDR3 DNA sequence: TGTGCCATCAGGACCGGGACGGGGTATGGCTACACCCTC. Translating gives CAIRTGTGYGYTL.

In its sample, this clonotype was seen once. The V gene is TRBV6-1, the J gene TRBJ1-2; D call uncertain. With 7 bases removed from V and 2 bases from J, the gap between germline ends came to 20 bases. CDR3 length: 16 residues. Germline lookup yields CDR1 MNHNS and CDR2 SASEGT. Written as DNA, the CDR3 is TGTGCCAGCACCCAGAAGTTCGGTGCAGGAAACTATGGCTACACCTTC. Translation: CASTQKFGAGNYGYTF.

This clonotype was seen at least ten times. V is TRBV11-2 and J is TRBJ2-7; TRBD2 matches at 14 bases. The J segment lost 7 bases and the V segment lost 5 bases, leaving 7 bases of the junction unmatched. The germline V gene has CDR1 SGHAT and CDR2 FQNNGV. CDR3 length: 15 amino acids. The CDR3 is CASSLGLAGVEEQYF. The CDR3 nucleotides are TGTGCCAGCAGCCTGGGACTAGCGGGAGTGGAGGAGCAGTACTTC.

The rearrangement links TRBV12-3 or TRBV12-4 to TRBJ2-7; unclear D gene. Trimming removed 1 base from V and 4 bases from J, with 8 bases in between. CDR3 size: 13 residues. This CDR3 reads CASSLEDRYEQYF. Written as DNA, the CDR3 is TGTGCCAGCAGTTTAGAAGACCGATACGAGCAGTACTTC.

This clonotype came up a few times. The chain joins TRBV4-2 to TRBJ2-7, with 8 bases lining up with TRBD2. The CDR3 loop spans 13 amino acids. Trimming cost V 1 base and J 4 bases; bases outside gene matches: 0. Germline CDR1 is LGHNA and CDR2 is YNFKEQ. This CDR3 is CASSQASGYEQYF. CDR3 nucleotides: TGTGCCAGCAGCCAAGCTAGCGGGTACGAGCAGTACTTC.

The rearrangement links TRBV24-1 to TRBJ2-5; TRBD2 agrees at 7 bases. J gave up 3 bases and V 7 bases, and 13 bases lay outside the gene matches. Looked up from germline, CDR1 is KGHDR and CDR2 is SFDVKD. This CDR3 is 16 amino acids long. CDR3 nucleotides: TGTGCCACCAGAACCCGAACCGGGACTACAAAAGAGACCCAGTACTTC. It codes for CATRTRTGTTKETQYF.

There are many counts of this clonotype. The chain is built from TRBV20-1 and TRBJ2-7; 7 nucleotides match TRBD2. Trimming took 6 bases from V and 1 from J; bases not matched to a gene: 9. CDR3 length equals 14 residues. CDR1 and CDR2 (germline): DFQATT, SNEGSKA (reference sequence). The CDR3 coding sequence is TGCAGTGCCCCCCGGGGAGGGGATTCCTACGAGCAGTACTTC. Protein sequence: CSAPRGGDSYEQYF.

The chain carries TRBV7-2 and TRBJ2-2, with a possible D match to TRBD1 (7 bases). Germline V lookup: CDR1 SGHTA, CDR2 FQGNSA. The CDR3 covers 18 residues. V lost 5 bases to trimming and J lost 5 bases, with 24 bases between them. This chain's CDR3 is CASSNRQGPFGGTGELFF. The CDR3 DNA sequence: TGTGCCAGCAGCAACCGACAGGGTCCTTTTGGAGGGACCGGGGAGCTGTTTTTT.

This clonotype was seen repeatedly, ten times or more. The chain links TRBV3-1 to TRBJ1-5, with D perhaps TRBD1 (6 bases). The V and J ends lost 1 base and 6 bases respectively, with 16 bases between them. Germline V gene data show CDR1 as LGHDT and CDR2 as YNNKEL (reference sequence). The CDR3 consists of 16 residues. For the CDR3, the DNA is TGTGCCAGCAGCCAAGGTCCGCCCGGGGGCGGTCAGCCCCAGCATTTT. Translating it yields CASSQGPPGGGQPQHF.

The CDR3 region has the DNA TGTGCCAGCAGCGCAAGGACAGGCGTTAATAATGAAAAACTGTTTTTT. This gives the protein CASSARTGVNNEKLFF. J is TRBJ1-4 and V is TRBV5-8; 7 bases align to TRBD1. Germline CDR1 and CDR2: SGHTS and YDEGEE. Unmatched junction bases numbered 10, after V lost 4 bases and J lost 4 bases. The CDR3 runs 16 residues.

This clonotype appeared a few times. V and J are TRBV18 and TRBJ2-3; 8 bases are a match to TRBD1. CDR1 is KGHSH, CDR2 LQKENI, per germline. V dropped 5 bases and J dropped 5; count of bases not matched to a gene: 12. The CDR3 runs 16 residues. The CDR3 coding sequence is TGTGCCAGCTCAACCGTCGAGGACAGGGACATAGATACGCAGTATTTT. Translation gives CASSTVEDRDIDTQYF.

This chain uses TRBV7-3 with TRBJ2-6; D gene unclear. Germline loops: CDR1 SGHTA, CDR2 FQGTGA. CDR3 size: 16 residues. Trimming removed 5 bases from V and 0 bases from J, with 11 bases in between. The CDR3 reads CASSLDVGSGANVLTF. CDR3 bases: TGTGCCAGCAGCCTGGACGTCGGCTCTGGGGCCAACGTCCTGACTTTC.

The chain carries TRBV7-2 and TRBJ2-7, with no clear D. The CDR3 is made up of 13 amino acids. Trimming shortened V by 5 bases and J by 3 bases, and 11 bases separated the two germline ends. Looked up from germline, CDR1 is SGHTA and CDR2 is FQGNSA. This CDR3 reads CASSQEFRYEQYF. CDR3 DNA sequence: TGTGCCAGCAGCCAGGAGTTTCGCTACGAGCAGTACTTC.

This clonotype has a count of ten or more. This chain connects TRBV4-1 to TRBJ1-5; TRBD1 aligns across 7 bases. The trim removed 1 base at V and 3 bases at J, leaving 3 bases unmatched. This CDR3 contains 15 residues. The germline V gene encodes CDR1 MGHRA and CDR2 YSYEKL. The DNA for the CDR3 is TGCGCCAGCAGCCAAGGAGACAGGGTCAATCAGCCCCAGCATTTT. Translated, it gives CASSQGDRVNQPQHF.

This clonotype has at least ten counts. This sequence joins TRBV6-1 and TRBJ2-7; D may match TRBD1 or TRBD2 (5 bases each). V was clipped by 4 bases and J by 0 bases, with 16 bases between them. The CDR3 sequence is 16 residues long. Germline V gene data show CDR1 as MNHNS and CDR2 as SASEGT. CDR3 coding DNA: TGTGCCAGCAGTGGAGGGGTGGGACCGATCTCCTACGAGCAGTACTTC. Translation gives CASSGGVGPISYEQYF.

This clonotype was recorded a few times. The chain is built from TRBV29-1 and TRBJ1-2; D remains unclear. Trimming took 5 bases from V and 0 from J, leaving 10 bases between them. Germline V CDR1 and CDR2: SQVTM, ANQGSEA. The CDR3 runs 13 residues. CDR3 in DNA: TGCAGCGTTTGCAGTGTTACTAACTATGGCTACACCTTC. Translation: CSVCSVTNYGYTF. Full variable domain (rest looked up from reference TRBV29-1 and TRBJ1-2): SAVISQKPSRDICQRGTSLTIQCQVDSQVTMMFWYRQQPGQSLTLIATANQGSEATYESGFVIDKFPISRPNLTFSTLTVSNMSPEDSSIYLCSVCSVTNYGYTFGSGTRLTVV.